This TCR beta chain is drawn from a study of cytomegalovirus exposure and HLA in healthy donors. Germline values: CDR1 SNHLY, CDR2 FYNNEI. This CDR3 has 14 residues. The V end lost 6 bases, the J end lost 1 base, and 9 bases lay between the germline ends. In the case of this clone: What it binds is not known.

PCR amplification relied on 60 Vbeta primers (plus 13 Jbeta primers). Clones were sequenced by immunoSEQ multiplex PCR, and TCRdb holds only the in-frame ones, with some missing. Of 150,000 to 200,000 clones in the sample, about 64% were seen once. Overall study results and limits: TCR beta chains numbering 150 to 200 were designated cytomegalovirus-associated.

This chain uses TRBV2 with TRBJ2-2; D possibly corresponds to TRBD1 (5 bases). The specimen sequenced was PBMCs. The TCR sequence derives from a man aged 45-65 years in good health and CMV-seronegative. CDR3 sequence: CASRGLVNTGELFF. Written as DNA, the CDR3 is TGTGCCAGCAGGGGGCTCGTGAACACCGGGGAGCTGTTTTTT. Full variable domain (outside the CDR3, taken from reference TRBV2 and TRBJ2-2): EPEVTQTPSHQVTQMGQEVILRCVPISNHLYFYWYRQILGQKVEFLVSFYNNEISEKSEIFDDQFSVERPDGSNFTLKIRSTKLEDSAMYFCASRGLVNTGELFFGEGSRLTVL.